A selection of T cell receptor beta chains follows, all from one sample in a study of memory CD4+ T cells and cytomegalovirus serostatus. Profiling relied on immunoSEQ multiplex PCR, and the TCRdb table lists in-frame clones only, not all of them. The sample has tens of thousands of clones, around 82% seen once. Sequences were obtained from memory CD4+ T cells from blood. The receptors derive from an adult in good health and CMV-seronegative. Both conserved end residues are part of each CDR3. Each record gives: clone size, V gene, J gene, D gene, CDR3 protein, CDR3 DNA. D genes are given only for firm matches. Expanded clones get a size class; other rows say once, few or many, or leave the size out.

few	TRBV30	TRBJ1-1	NA	CAWSGGSGAFF	TGTGCCTGGAGTGGGGGGAGCGGAGCTTTCTTT
NA	TRBV7-2	TRBJ2-5	NA	CASSFGVSRGETQYF	TGTGCCAGCAGCTTCGGCGTCTCGAGGGGAGAGACCCAGTACTTC
NA	TRBV15	TRBJ2-5	TRBD2	CATSRGEGVETQYF	TGTGCCACCAGCAGAGGGGAGGGAGTGGAGACCCAGTACTTC
NA	TRBV6-5	TRBJ1-4	NA	CASSFIRKATNEKLFF	TGTGCCAGCAGTTTTATAAGAAAAGCAACTAATGAAAAACTGTTTTTT
NA	TRBV9	TRBJ1-2	NA	CASSVESGVLWFYGYTF	TGTGCCAGCAGCGTAGAATCGGGGGTCCTTTGGTTCTATGGCTACACCTTC
NA	TRBV2	TRBJ2-1	TRBD2	CASSGPAGGPGEQFF	TGTGCCAGCAGTGGCCCAGCGGGGGGGCCGGGTGAGCAGTTCTTC
NA	TRBV28	TRBJ1-3	NA	CASSFSGSGNTIYF	TGTGCCAGCAGTTTCAGTGGCTCTGGAAACACCATATATTTT
NA	TRBV5-1	TRBJ2-7	NA	CASSLAGGAYEQYF	TGCGCCAGCAGCTTGGCAGGCGGAGCCTACGAGCAGTACTTC
NA	TRBV5-1	TRBJ1-2	TRBD1	CASDGTGDGYGYTF	TGCGCCAGCGACGGGACAGGGGATGGATATGGCTACACCTTC
NA	TRBV18	TRBJ1-2	TRBD1	CASSPGTGGDRAYGYTF	TGTGCCAGCTCACCCGGGACAGGGGGCGACAGGGCCTATGGCTACACCTTC
NA	TRBV11-2	TRBJ1-1	NA	CASGYGGGNTEAFF	TGTGCCAGCGGGTACGGGGGCGGGAACACTGAAGCTTTCTTT
NA	TRBV5-5	TRBJ1-5	NA	CASSLYIGGPPQHF	TGTGCCAGCAGCTTGTATATCGGGGGGCCGCCCCAGCATTTT
NA	TRBV2	TRBJ1-3	TRBD1	CATTGASGNTIYF	TGTGCCACAACAGGGGCCTCTGGAAACACCATATATTTT
NA	TRBV4-2	TRBJ1-4	NA	CASSQDQATNEKLFF	TGTGCCAGCAGCCAAGATCAGGCAACTAATGAAAAACTGTTTTTT
NA	TRBV7-9	TRBJ2-7	TRBD2	CASSPLAGEDYEQYF	TGTGCCAGCAGCCCCCTAGCGGGTGAGGACTACGAGCAGTACTTC
NA	TRBV11-2	TRBJ2-5	TRBD2	CASSLSGGPTETQYF	TGTGCCAGCAGCTTGTCGGGGGGGCCAACAGAGACCCAGTACTTC
once	TRBV13	TRBJ2-2	NA	CACSPDMHTGELFF	TGTGCCTGCAGCCCCGACATGCACACCGGGGAGCTGTTTTTT
NA	TRBV7-8	TRBJ2-7	TRBD2	CASSFIPNYSGAAEQYF	TGTGCCAGCAGCTTCATCCCGAACTATAGCGGGGCGGCCGAGCAGTACTTC
NA	TRBV6-5	TRBJ2-7	TRBD1	CASSSHGTGVAGQYF	TGTGCCAGCAGTTCTCATGGGACAGGGGTGGCGGGGCAGTACTTC
NA	TRBV4-2	TRBJ2-1	NA	CASSTTQNSYNEQFF	TGTGCCAGCAGTACGACCCAAAACTCCTACAATGAGCAGTTCTTC
NA	TRBV29-1	TRBJ2-7	NA	CSVVNPAGDEQYF	TGCAGCGTTGTAAACCCGGCCGGCGACGAGCAGTACTTC
NA	TRBV7-8	TRBJ2-5	NA	CASSLALEYAETQYF	TGTGCCAGCAGCTTAGCCCTCGAGTACGCGGAGACCCAGTACTTC
NA	TRBV5-6	TRBJ2-1	TRBD2	CASGWGRVAGVNNEQFF	TGTGCCAGCGGATGGGGGAGGGTAGCGGGGGTAAACAATGAGCAGTTCTTC